These 7 T cell receptor beta chains came from one sample sequenced in a study of Ad26.COV2.S vaccination and SARS-CoV-2 variants. Profiled with immunoSEQ multiplex PCR; TCRdb holds only in-frame clones, not every one. The table has 200,000 to 250,000 clones, roughly 90% seen once. Treatment specified: around 19 received Ad26.COV2.S at low or high dose, single or two shots; about 5 received placebo; per-sample allocation not given. Day 63 after the first injection of vaccine or placebo was the sampling time. The sequenced sample was peripheral blood, obtained in a trial of Ad26.COV2.S vaccine versus placebo. These receptor sequences come from a person between 18 and 65 years old who received the Ad26.COV2.S COVID-19 vaccine or a placebo.

The gene calls are TRBV7-3 and TRBJ2-7; D is perhaps TRBD2 (5 bases). V was clipped by 2 bases and J by 6 bases, with 14 bases between them. The CDR3 consists of 14 residues. From germline, CDR1 is SGHTA and CDR2 FQGTGA. The CDR3 DNA reads as TGTGCCAGCAGCTTAGGCCCCACGGGGAGCGAGCAGTACTTC. The encoded protein is CASSLGPTGSEQYF.

This chain links TRBV2 with TRBJ1-5, with D maybe TRBD1 (6 bases). V was shortened by 5 bases and J by 7 bases, with 15 bases between the two germline ends. CDR1 is SNHLY and CDR2 is FYNNEI in the germline V gene. The CDR3 totals 14 residues. CDR3 in amino acids: CASSSQGSEQPQHF. In DNA, the CDR3 is TGTGCCAGCAGTTCGCAGGGGTCTGAACAGCCCCAGCATTTT.

This clone was seen once. The chain couples TRBV5-4 to TRBJ2-1; weak D call: TRBD1 (5 bases). This CDR3 is 16 amino acids long. V was cut by 4 bases and J by 3 bases, with 17 bases left in between. CDR1 and CDR2 (germline): SGHNT, YYREEE (reference sequence). CDR3 bases: TGTGCCAGCAGCGCAAGACAGATAGGTCTCTACAATGAGCAGTTCTTC. It is translated as CASSARQIGLYNEQFF.

The chain couples TRBV27 to TRBJ2-1; 11 bases agree with TRBD1. From germline, CDR1 is MNHEY and CDR2 SMNVEV (reference sequence). V gave up 6 bases and J gave up 3 bases; unmatched junction bases: 4. CDR3 length equals 15 residues. CDR3 amino acids: CASRPGTGGYNEQFF. For the CDR3, the DNA is TGTGCCAGCAGGCCCGGGACAGGGGGCTACAATGAGCAGTTCTTC.

The chain recombines TRBV11-2 with TRBJ2-3; D unresolved. This CDR3 has 15 residues. V lost 1 base and J lost 1, with 9 bases in between. Germline V gives CDR1 SGHAT, CDR2 FQNNGV. CDR3 sequence (DNA): TGTGCCAGCAGCTTAGTTCTCCGAGGCACAGATACGCAGTATTTT. Translated: CASSLVLRGTDTQYF.

This chain connects TRBV7-8 to TRBJ2-2, with 10 bases lining up with TRBD2. Trimming took 6 bases from V and 4 from J; bases not matched to a gene: 11. CDR1 and CDR2 (germline): SGHVS, FQNEAQ. The CDR3 runs 17 residues. Written as DNA, the CDR3 is TGTGCCAGCAGTTCTGGACTAGCGGAAAGATTCACCGGGGAGCTGTTTTTT. It codes for CASSSGLAERFTGELFF.

The rearrangement uses TRBV28 and TRBJ1-2, with 9 nucleotides matching TRBD1. The CDR3 has 15 residues. Per the germline V gene, CDR1 is MDHEN and CDR2 is SYDVKM. V shed 5 bases and J 0 bases; nucleotides not matched to a gene: 4. CDR3: CASSPRTGANYGYTF. CDR3 coding DNA: TGTGCCAGCAGTCCCCGGACAGGGGCTAACTATGGCTACACCTTC.